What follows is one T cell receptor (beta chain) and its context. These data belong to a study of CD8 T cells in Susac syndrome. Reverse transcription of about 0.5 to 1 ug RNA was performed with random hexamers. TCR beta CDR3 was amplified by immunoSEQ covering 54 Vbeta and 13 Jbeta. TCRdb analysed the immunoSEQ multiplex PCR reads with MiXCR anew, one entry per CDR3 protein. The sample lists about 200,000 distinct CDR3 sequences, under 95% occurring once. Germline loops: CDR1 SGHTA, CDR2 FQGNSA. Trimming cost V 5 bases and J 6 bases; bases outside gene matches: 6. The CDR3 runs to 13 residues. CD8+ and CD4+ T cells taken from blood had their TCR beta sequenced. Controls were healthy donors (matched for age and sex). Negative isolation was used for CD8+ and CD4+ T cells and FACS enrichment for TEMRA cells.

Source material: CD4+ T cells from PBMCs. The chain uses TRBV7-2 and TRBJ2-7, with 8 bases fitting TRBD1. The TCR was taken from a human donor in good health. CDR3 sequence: CASSPGQGGEQYV. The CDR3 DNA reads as TGTGCCAGCAGCCCAGGACAGGGTGGCGAGCAGTACGTC.